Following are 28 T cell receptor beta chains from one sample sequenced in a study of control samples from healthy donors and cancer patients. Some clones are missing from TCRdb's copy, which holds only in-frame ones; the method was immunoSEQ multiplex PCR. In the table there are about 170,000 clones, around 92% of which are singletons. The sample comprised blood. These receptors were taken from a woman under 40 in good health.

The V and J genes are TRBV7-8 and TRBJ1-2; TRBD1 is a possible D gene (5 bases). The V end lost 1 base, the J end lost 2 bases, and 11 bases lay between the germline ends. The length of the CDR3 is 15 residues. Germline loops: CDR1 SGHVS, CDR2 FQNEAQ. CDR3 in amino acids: CASSLEGHMNYGYTF. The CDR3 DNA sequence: TGTGCCAGCAGCTTAGAAGGACATATGAACTATGGCTACACCTTC.

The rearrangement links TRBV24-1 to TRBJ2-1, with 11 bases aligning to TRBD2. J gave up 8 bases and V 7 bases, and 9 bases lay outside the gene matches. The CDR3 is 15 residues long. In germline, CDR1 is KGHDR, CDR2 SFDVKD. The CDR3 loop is CATRTLAGGRDEQFF. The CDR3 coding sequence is TGTGCCACCAGAACCCTAGCGGGAGGCAGGGATGAGCAGTTCTTC.

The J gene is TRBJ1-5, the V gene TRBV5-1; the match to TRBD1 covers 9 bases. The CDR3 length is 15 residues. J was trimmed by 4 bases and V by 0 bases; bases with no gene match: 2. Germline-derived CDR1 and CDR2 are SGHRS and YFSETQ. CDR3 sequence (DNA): TGCGCCAGCAGCTTGGAGGGGACAGGGAATCAGCCCCAGCATTTT. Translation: CASSLEGTGNQPQHF.

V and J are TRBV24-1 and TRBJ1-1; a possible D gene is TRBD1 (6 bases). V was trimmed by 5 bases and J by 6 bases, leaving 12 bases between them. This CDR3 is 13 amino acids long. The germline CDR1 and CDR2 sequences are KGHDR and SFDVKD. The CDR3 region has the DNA TGTGCCACCAGTGGTGGGAAGGGGGCTGAAGCTTTCTTT. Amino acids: CATSGGKGAEAFF.

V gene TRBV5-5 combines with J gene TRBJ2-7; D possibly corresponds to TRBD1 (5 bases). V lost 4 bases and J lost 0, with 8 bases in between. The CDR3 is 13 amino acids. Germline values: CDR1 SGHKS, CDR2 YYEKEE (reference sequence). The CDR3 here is CASSPDSSYEQYF. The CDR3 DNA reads TGTGCCAGCAGCCCCGACAGCTCCTACGAGCAGTACTTC.

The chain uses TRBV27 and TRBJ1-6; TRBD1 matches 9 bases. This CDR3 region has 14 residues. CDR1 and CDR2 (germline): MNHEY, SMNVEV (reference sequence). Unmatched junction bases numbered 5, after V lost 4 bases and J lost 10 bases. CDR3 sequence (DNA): TGTGCCAGCAGTTCCACAGGGGGCAGGTCACCCCTCCACTTT. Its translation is CASSSTGGRSPLHF.

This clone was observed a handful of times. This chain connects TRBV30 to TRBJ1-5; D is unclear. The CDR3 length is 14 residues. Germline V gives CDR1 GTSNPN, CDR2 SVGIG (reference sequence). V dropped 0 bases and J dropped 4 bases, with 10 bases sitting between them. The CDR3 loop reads CAWSVWQVNQPQHF. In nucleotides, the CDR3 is TGTGCCTGGAGTGTATGGCAGGTTAATCAGCCCCAGCATTTT.

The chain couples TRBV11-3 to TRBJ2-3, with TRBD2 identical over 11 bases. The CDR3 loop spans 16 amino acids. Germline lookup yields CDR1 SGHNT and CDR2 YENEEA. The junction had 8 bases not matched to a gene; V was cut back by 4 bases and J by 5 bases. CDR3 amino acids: CASSSISGRAGDTQYF. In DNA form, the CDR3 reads TGTGCCAGCAGCTCAATTAGCGGGAGGGCCGGAGATACGCAGTATTTT. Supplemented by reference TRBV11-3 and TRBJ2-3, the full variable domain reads EAGVVQSPRYKIIEKKQPVAFWCNPISGHNTLYWYLQNLGQGPELLIRYENEEAVDDSQLPKDRFSAERLKGVDSTLKIQPAELGDSAVYLCASSSISGRAGDTQYFGPGTRLTVL.

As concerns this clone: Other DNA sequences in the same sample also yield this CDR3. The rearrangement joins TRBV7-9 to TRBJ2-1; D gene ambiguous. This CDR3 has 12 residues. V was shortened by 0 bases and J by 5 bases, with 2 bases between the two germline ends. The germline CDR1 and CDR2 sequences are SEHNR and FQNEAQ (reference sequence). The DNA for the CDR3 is TGTGCCAGCAGCTTAGCAGACAATGAGCAGTTCTTC. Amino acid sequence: CASSLADNEQFF. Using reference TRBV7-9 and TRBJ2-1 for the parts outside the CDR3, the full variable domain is DTGVSQNPRHKITKRGQNVTFRCDPISEHNRLYWYRQTLGQGPEFLTYFQNEAQLEKSRLLSDRFSAERPKGSFSTLEIQRTEQGDSAMYLCASSLADNEQFFGPGTRLTVL.

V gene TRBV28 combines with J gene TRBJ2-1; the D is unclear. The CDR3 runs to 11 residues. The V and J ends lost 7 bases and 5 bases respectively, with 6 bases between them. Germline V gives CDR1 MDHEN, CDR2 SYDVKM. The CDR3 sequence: CASKLNNEQFF. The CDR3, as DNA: TGTGCCAGCAAGCTGAACAATGAGCAGTTCTTC. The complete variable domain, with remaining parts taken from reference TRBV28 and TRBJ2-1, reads DVKVTQSSRYLVKRTGEKVFLECVQDMDHENMFWYRQDPGLGLRLIYFSYDVKMKEKGDIPEGYSVSREKKERFSLILESASTNQTSMYLCASKLNNEQFFGPGTRLTVL.

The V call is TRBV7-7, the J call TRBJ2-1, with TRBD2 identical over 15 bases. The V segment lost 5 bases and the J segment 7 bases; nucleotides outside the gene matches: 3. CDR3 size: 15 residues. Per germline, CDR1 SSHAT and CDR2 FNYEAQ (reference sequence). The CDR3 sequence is CASSPGLAGGNEQFF. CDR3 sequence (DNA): TGTGCCAGCAGCCCAGGACTAGCGGGGGGGAATGAGCAGTTCTTC.

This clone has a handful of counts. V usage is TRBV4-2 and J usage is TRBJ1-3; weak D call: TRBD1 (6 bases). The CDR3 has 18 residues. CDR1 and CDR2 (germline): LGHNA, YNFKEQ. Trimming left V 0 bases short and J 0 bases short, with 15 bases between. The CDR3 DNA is TGTGCCAGCAGCCAAGATCTTACCGGGGGCCTCTCTGGAAACACCATATATTTT. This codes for CASSQDLTGGLSGNTIYF.

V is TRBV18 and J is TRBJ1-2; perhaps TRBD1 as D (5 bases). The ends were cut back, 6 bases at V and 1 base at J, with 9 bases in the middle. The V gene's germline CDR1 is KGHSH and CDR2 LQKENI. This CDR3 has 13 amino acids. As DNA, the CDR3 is TGTGCCAGCTCCCGGGACGGTAACTATGGCTACACCTTC. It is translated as CASSRDGNYGYTF.

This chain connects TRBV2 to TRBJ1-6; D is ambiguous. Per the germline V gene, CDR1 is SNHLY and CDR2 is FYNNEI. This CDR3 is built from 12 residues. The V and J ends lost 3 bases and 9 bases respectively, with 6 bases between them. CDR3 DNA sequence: TGTGCCAGCAGTGACCAGGTTTCACCCCTCCACTTT. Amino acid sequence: CASSDQVSPLHF. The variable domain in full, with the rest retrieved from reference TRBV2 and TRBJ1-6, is EPEVTQTPSHQVTQMGQEVILRCVPISNHLYFYWYRQILGQKVEFLVSFYNNEISEKSEIFDDQFSVERPDGSNFTLKIRSTKLEDSAMYFCASSDQVSPLHFGNGTRLTVT.

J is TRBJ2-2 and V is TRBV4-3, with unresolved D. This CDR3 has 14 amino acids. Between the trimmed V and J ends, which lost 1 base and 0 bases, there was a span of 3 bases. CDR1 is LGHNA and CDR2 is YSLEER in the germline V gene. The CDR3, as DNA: TGCGCCAGCAGCCAAGGATCGAACACCGGGGAGCTGTTTTTT. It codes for CASSQGSNTGELFF.

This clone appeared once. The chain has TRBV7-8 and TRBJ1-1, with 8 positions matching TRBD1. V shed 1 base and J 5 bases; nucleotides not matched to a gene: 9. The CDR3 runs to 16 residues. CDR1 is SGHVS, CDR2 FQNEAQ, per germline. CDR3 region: CASSLGRTGILTEAFF. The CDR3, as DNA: TGTGCCAGCAGCTTAGGGAGGACAGGGATATTGACTGAAGCTTTCTTT.

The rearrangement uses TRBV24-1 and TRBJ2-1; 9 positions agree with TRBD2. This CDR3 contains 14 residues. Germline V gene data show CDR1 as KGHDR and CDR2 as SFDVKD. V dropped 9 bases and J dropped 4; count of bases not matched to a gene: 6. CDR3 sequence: CATSPGLAYNEQFF. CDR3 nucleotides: TGTGCCACCTCTCCGGGACTAGCTTACAATGAGCAGTTCTTC.

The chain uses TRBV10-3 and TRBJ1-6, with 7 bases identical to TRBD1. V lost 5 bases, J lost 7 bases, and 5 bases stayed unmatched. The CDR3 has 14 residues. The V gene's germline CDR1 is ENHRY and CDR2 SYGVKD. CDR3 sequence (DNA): TGTGCCATCAGTACAGGGGAAGGGAATTCACCCCTCCACTTT. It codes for CAISTGEGNSPLHF.

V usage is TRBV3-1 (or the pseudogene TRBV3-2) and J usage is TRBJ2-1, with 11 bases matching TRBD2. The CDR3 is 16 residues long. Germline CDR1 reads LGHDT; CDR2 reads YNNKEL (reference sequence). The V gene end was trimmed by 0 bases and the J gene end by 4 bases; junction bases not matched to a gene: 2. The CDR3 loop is CASSQELAGVYNEQFF. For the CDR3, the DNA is TGTGCCAGCAGCCAAGAACTAGCGGGGGTTTACAATGAGCAGTTCTTC.

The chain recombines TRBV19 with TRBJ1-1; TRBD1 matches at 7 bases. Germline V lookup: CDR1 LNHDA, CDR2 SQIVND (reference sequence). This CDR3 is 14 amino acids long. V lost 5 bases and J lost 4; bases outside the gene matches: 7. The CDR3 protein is CASSATGVVTEAFF. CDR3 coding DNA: TGTGCCAGTAGTGCCACAGGGGTCGTCACTGAAGCTTTCTTT.

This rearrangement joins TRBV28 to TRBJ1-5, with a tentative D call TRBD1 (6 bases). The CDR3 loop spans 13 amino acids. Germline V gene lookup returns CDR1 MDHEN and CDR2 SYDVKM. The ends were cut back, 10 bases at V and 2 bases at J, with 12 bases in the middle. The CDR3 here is CAIRGAGNQPQHF. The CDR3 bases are TGTGCCATCCGGGGGGCGGGCAATCAGCCCCAGCATTTT.

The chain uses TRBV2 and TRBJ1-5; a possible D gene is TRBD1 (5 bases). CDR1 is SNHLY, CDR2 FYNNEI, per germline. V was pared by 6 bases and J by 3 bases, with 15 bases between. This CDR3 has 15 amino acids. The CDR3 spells CASRSQGGFNQPQHF. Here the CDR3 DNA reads TGTGCCAGCAGATCTCAGGGTGGGTTCAATCAGCCCCAGCATTTT.

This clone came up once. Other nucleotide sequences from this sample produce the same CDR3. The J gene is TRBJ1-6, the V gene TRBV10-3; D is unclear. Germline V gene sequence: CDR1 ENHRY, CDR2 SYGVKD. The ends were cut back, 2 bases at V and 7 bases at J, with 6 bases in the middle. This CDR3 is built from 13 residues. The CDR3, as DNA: TGTGCCATCAGTGAGACAGCAAATTCACCCCTCCACTTT. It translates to CAISETANSPLHF.

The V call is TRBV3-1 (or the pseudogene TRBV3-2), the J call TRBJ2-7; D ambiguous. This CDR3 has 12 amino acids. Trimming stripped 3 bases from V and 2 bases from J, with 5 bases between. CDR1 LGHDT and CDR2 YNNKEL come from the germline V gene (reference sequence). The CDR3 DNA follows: TGTGCCAGCAGCCAGACTCCCTACGAGCAGTACTTC. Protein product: CASSQTPYEQYF.

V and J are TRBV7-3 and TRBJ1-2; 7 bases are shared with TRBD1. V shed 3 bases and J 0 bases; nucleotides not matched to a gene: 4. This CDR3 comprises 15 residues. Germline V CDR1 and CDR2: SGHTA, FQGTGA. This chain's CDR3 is CASSFSGGPNYGYTF. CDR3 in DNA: TGTGCCAGCAGCTTTTCAGGGGGACCTAACTATGGCTACACCTTC.

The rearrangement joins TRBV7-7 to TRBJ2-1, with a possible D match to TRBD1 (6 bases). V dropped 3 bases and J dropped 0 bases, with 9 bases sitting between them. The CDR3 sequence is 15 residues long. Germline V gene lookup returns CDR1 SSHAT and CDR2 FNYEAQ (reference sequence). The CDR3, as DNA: TGTGCCAGCAGCTTGGACAGTTACTCCTACAATGAGCAGTTCTTC. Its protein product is CASSLDSYSYNEQFF.

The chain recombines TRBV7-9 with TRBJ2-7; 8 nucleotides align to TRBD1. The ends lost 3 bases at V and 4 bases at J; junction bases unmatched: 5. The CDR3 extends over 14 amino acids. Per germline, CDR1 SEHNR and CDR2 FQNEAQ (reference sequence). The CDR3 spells CASSLQGAGYEQYF. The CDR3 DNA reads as TGTGCCAGCAGCTTGCAGGGGGCGGGGTACGAGCAGTACTTC.

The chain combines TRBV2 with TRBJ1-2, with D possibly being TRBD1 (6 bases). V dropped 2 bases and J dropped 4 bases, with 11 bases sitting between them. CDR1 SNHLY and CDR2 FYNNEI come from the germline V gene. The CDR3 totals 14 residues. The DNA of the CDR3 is TGTGCCAGCAGTGAATCAGGGGCTAGCTATGGCTACACCTTC. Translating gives CASSESGASYGYTF. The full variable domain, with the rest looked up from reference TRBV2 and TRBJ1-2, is EPEVTQTPSHQVTQMGQEVILRCVPISNHLYFYWYRQILGQKVEFLVSFYNNEISEKSEIFDDQFSVERPDGSNFTLKIRSTKLEDSAMYFCASSESGASYGYTFGSGTRLTVV.